These T cell receptor beta chains were read from a single sample in a study of chemoradiotherapy in HPV16-positive cancers. Profiled with immunoSEQ multiplex PCR; TCRdb holds only in-frame clones, not every one. The data hold 25,000 to 35,000 clones, with 90% to 95% observed a single time. The source material was blood, sampled from a patient who underwent chemoradiotherapy. The receptor set was obtained from a human donor with HPV-associated anogenital cancer. Each CDR3 is given with its conserved first and last residue. A D gene is named only where the DNA matches it firmly. Size is omitted from some rows. Given values are once, few, many or a class for expanded clones.

clone_size d_call j_call v_call cdr3_aa cdr3_nt
once . TRBJ1-2 TRBV30 CAWSSGINYGYTF TGTGCCTGGAGTTCGGGAATTAACTATGGCTACACCTTC
. TRBD1 TRBJ2-7 TRBV5-6 CASSLPRQGSYEQYF TGTGCCAGCAGTCTTCCACGACAGGGATCCTACGAGCAGTACTTC
. . TRBJ1-1 TRBV6-1 CASSERLGVSTNTEAFF TGTGCCAGCAGTGAACGTTTGGGGGTATCCACGAACACTGAAGCTTTCTTT
. . TRBJ2-1 TRBV27 CASSLLAGMRNNEQFF TGTGCCAGCAGTTTATTGGCGGGAATGAGGAACAATGAGCAGTTCTTC
. TRBD2 TRBJ2-5 TRBV4-3 CASSQAFGRTETQYF TGCGCCAGCAGCCAAGCTTTCGGGAGGACAGAGACCCAGTACTTC
. TRBD1 TRBJ1-5 TRBV2 CASTRGQGYNQPQHF TGTGCCAGCACCCGAGGACAGGGGTACAATCAGCCCCAGCATTTT
. . TRBJ2-7 TRBV30 CAWSVNLRVELAYEQYF TGTGCCTGGAGTGTAAATTTACGTGTGGAACTCGCCTACGAGCAGTACTTC
. . TRBJ2-3 TRBV2 CASRATLETNPRGGTDTQYF TGTGCCAGCAGGGCTACACTAGAGACGAACCCTCGAGGGGGCACAGATACGCAGTATTTT
. . TRBJ2-1 TRBV6-1 CASSDMTRYKKQFF TGTGCCAGCAGTGACATGACTAGATACAAGAAGCAGTTCTTC
. TRBD1 TRBJ2-5 TRBV7-3 CASSRTGGVETQYF TGTGCCAGCAGCCGGACAGGGGGCGTAGAGACCCAGTACTTC
. TRBD2 TRBJ2-1 TRBV5-6 CASSFGGGLALYNEQFF TGTGCCAGCAGCTTTGGCGGGGGACTAGCGTTGTACAATGAGCAGTTCTTC
. . TRBJ1-2 TRBV25-1 CASSSRPTEGYTF TGTGCCAGCAGTTCCCGGCCTACAGAGGGCTACACCTTC
. TRBD1 TRBJ2-5 TRBV30 CAWSIGQGIFQETQYF TGTGCCTGGAGTATAGGACAGGGGATATTTCAAGAGACCCAGTACTTC
. TRBD1 TRBJ2-1 TRBV30 CAWSPYHTGAIRYNEQFF TGTGCCTGGAGTCCCTACCACACAGGGGCGATCCGCTACAATGAGCAGTTCTTC
. . TRBJ2-2 TRBV10-1 CATPLLGERNTGELFF TGCGCCACCCCTTTGCTTGGGGAGCGGAACACCGGGGAGCTGTTTTTT
once TRBD2 TRBJ2-3 TRBV7-6 CASSLAVGLEKTTDTQYF TGTGCCAGCAGCTTAGCCGTGGGACTAGAGAAGACCACAGATACGCAGTATTTT
. TRBD2 TRBJ2-2 TRBV27 CASSPLAGENTGELFF TGTGCCAGCAGTCCACTAGCGGGGGAAAACACCGGGGAGCTGTTTTTT
once . TRBJ1-5 TRBV2 CASSLDLKGQPQHF TGTGCCAGCAGTTTAGACCTAAAGGGACAGCCCCAGCATTTT
. . TRBJ1-2 TRBV5-4 CASSLEWFSGYTF TGTGCCAGCAGCTTGGAGTGGTTTTCCGGCTACACCTTC
. TRBD2 TRBJ2-6 TRBV28 CASSGLGGESWANVLTF TGTGCCAGCAGTGGACTCGGGGGGGAATCTTGGGCCAACGTCCTGACTTTC
. TRBD2 TRBJ2-5 TRBV10-3 CAISVSGGDETQYF TGTGCCATCAGTGTTAGCGGGGGGGATGAGACCCAGTACTTC
. . TRBJ1-4 TRBV7-9 CASSPGEGDNEKLFF TGTGCCAGCAGTCCGGGGGAGGGAGATAATGAAAAACTGTTTTTT
. . TRBJ1-1 TRBV30 CAWSTGTGNTEAFF TGTGCCTGGAGTACCGGGACGGGGAACACTGAAGCTTTCTTT
. . TRBJ1-2 TRBV5-4 CASSLSGNGYTF TGTGCCAGCAGCTTGTCGGGGAATGGCTACACCTTC
. . TRBJ2-4 TRBV5-4 CASSRIDSTNIQYF TGTGCCAGCAGCCGAATCGACAGTACCAACATTCAGTACTTC
. TRBD2 TRBJ2-7 TRBV18 CASSPSSGNYEQYF TGTGCCAGCTCACCATCTAGCGGGAATTACGAGCAGTACTTC
few . TRBJ2-7 TRBV6-7 CASSPVYEQYF TGTGCCAGCAGTCCGGTCTACGAGCAGTACTTC
. . TRBJ1-1 TRBV28 CASSRVLGTEAFF TGTGCCAGCAGTAGGGTCTTGGGCACTGAAGCTTTCTTT
. . TRBJ2-1 TRBV7-3 CASSLNGSPITEQFF TGTGCCAGCAGCTTAAACGGCTCGCCAATTACTGAGCAGTTCTTC
. TRBD1 TRBJ2-5 TRBV9 CASSVSLGTGEETQYF TGTGCCAGCAGCGTATCGTTAGGGACAGGGGAAGAGACCCAGTACTTC
few . TRBJ1-6 TRBV5-1 CASSLGESSYNSPLHF TGCGCCAGCAGCTTGGGGGAGAGCTCCTATAATTCACCCCTCCACTTT
. . TRBJ1-2 TRBV11-2 CASSLEGAGGYTF TGTGCCAGCAGCTTAGAGGGGGCCGGTGGCTACACCTTC
. . TRBJ1-6 TRBV9 CASSVDPGPYNSPLHF TGTGCCAGCAGCGTAGACCCGGGACCCTATAATTCACCCCTCCACTTT
. . TRBJ2-1 TRBV27 CASRDFWDNNEQFF TGTGCCAGCCGGGACTTTTGGGATAACAATGAGCAGTTCTTC
. . TRBJ2-7 TRBV18 CASSPLGDEQYF TGTGCCAGCTCACCCTTGGGGGACGAGCAGTACTTC
. . TRBJ1-5 TRBV27 CASRIAGGNQPQHF TGTGCCAGCAGAATAGCAGGGGGCAATCAGCCCCAGCATTTT
. TRBD2 TRBJ2-7 TRBV18 CASSATSAGEQYF TGTGCCAGCTCAGCCACTAGCGCAGGCGAGCAGTACTTC
. TRBD2 TRBJ2-1 TRBV18 CASSGTSGDEEQFF TGTGCCAGCTCCGGGACTAGCGGGGACGAAGAGCAGTTCTTC
. TRBD1 TRBJ1-5 TRBV5-1 CASSEGQGGSQPQHF TGCGCCAGCAGCGAGGGACAGGGTGGGAGTCAGCCCCAGCATTTT
. . TRBJ2-1 TRBV19 CASSMTWQSSYNEQFF TGTGCCAGTAGTATGACGTGGCAGAGCTCCTACAATGAGCAGTTCTTC
once . TRBJ1-1 TRBV5-7 CASSLEVEGVNTEAFF TGTGCCAGCAGCTTGGAGGTCGAAGGGGTGAACACTGAAGCTTTCTTT
. . TRBJ1-4 TRBV6-1 CASSDPVGGEKLFF TGTGCCAGCAGTGATCCGGTAGGGGGAGAAAAACTGTTTTTT
medium-sized TRBD1 TRBJ2-1 TRBV5-8 CAGESGTGEYNEQFF TGTGCCGGTGAATCCGGGACAGGGGAATACAATGAGCAGTTCTTC
. . TRBJ1-4 TRBV11-2 CASSPTPGRGKLFF TGTGCCAGCAGCCCCACCCCCGGACGGGGGAAACTGTTTTTT
. TRBD1 TRBJ2-1 TRBV7-9 CASSDRGSIYNEQFF TGTGCCAGCAGCGACAGGGGATCGATATACAATGAGCAGTTCTTC
. . TRBJ2-1 TRBV7-8 CASPLKRKAGPYEQFF TGTGCCAGCCCCCTAAAGCGCAAGGCGGGTCCTTATGAGCAGTTCTTC
. TRBD1 TRBJ1-1 TRBV27 CASSLIGVTGGRTEAFF TGTGCCAGCAGCCTTATAGGGGTCACAGGGGGGAGGACTGAAGCTTTCTTT
. . TRBJ2-2 TRBV9 CASSEAGELFF TGTGCCAGCAGCGAGGCCGGGGAGCTGTTTTTT
. . TRBJ2-3 TRBV15 CATSRDRGKTDTQYF TGTGCCACCAGCAGAGATCGGGGGAAAACAGATACGCAGTATTTT
. TRBD1 TRBJ1-6 TRBV9 CASSQGGGNSPLHF TGTGCCAGCAGTCAGGGGGGCGGTAATTCACCCCTCCACTTT